Listed below are T cell receptor beta chains from one sample, sequenced in a study of shared clonotypes between healthy human individuals. This table comes from immunoSEQ multiplex PCR, and its TCRdb copy is limited to in-frame clones, with some not included. The top ten clones hold 0.37% of a sample with roughly 2.2 million clones, around 90% of them seen once. Sequenced material: naive CD4+ T cells from PBMCs. The receptors come from a man aged 18-30 years in good health. Some clones in this sample may be carry-over from other donors' samples. CDR3s include the opening cysteine and the closing phenylalanine or tryptophan. The D gene is left open where the match is weak. The size field is filled for only some rows; it gives once, few, many or a size class.

TRBV5-4	NA	TRBJ2-7	TRBD1	CASSQDRVHEQYF	TGTGCCAGCAGCCAGGACAGGGTCCACGAGCAGTACTTC
TRBV13	few	TRBJ1-2	NA	CASSLSYLLWSYTF	TGTGCCAGCAGCCTCAGTTACCTACTATGGAGCTACACCTTC
TRBV2	NA	TRBJ2-3	TRBD2	CASRNPGRTQVSTDTQYF	TGTGCCAGCAGGAACCCCGGGAGGACGCAGGTATCGACAGATACGCAGTATTTT
TRBV28	NA	TRBJ1-2	NA	CASRDGNYGYTF	TGTGCCAGCAGGGACGGTAACTATGGCTACACCTTC
TRBV6-5	NA	TRBJ1-1	NA	CASSYLRVGNTEAFF	TGTGCCAGCAGTTACCTACGTGTGGGTAACACTGAAGCTTTCTTT
TRBV5-1	NA	TRBJ2-7	NA	CASSFGKGFIDEQYF	TGCGCCAGCAGCTTCGGTAAAGGGTTTATAGACGAGCAGTACTTC
TRBV28	once	TRBJ1-4	NA	CASSPRAGPREKLFF	TGTGCCAGCAGTCCCCGGGCGGGGCCCAGAGAAAAACTGTTTTTT
TRBV5-6	NA	TRBJ2-1	TRBD2	CASSLPSGTHYNEQFF	TGTGCCAGCAGCTTGCCAAGCGGGACGCACTACAATGAGCAGTTCTTC
TRBV18	NA	TRBJ2-1	TRBD1	CASSSDRGSWNEQFF	TGTGCCAGCTCGTCCGACAGGGGGTCGTGGAATGAGCAGTTCTTC
TRBV30	NA	TRBJ2-2	TRBD2	CAWSVPGLAGNTGELFF	TGTGCCTGGAGTGTCCCCGGACTAGCGGGGAACACCGGGGAGCTGTTTTTT
TRBV10-3	NA	TRBJ2-4	TRBD2	CAISELLAENIQYF	TGTGCCATCAGTGAGTTGCTAGCGGAAAACATTCAGTACTTC
TRBV9	few	TRBJ2-4	TRBD1	CASSSPGQGAKNIQYF	TGTGCCAGCAGCTCCCCGGGACAGGGAGCCAAAAACATTCAGTACTTC